The next 16 T cell receptor beta chains were all read from a single sample in a study of cytotoxic CD8 clonotypes in ibrutinib-treated CLL. TCRdb's table, derived via immunoSEQ multiplex PCR, lists solely in-frame clones and lacks some. The table includes 110,000 to 150,000 clones, about 79% detected once. The sequenced sample was PBMCs, obtained after 12 months of ibrutinib treatment. These receptors all come from a human donor with chronic lymphocytic leukemia.

The rearrangement uses TRBV2 and TRBJ1-5, with a weak D call TRBD1 (5 bases). Trimming took 4 bases from V and 12 from J, leaving 16 bases between them. Germline-derived CDR1 and CDR2 are SNHLY and FYNNEI. The CDR3 totals 13 residues. CDR3 nucleotides: TGTGCCAGCAGTGCACCGGCGGGCGACAGCCAGCATTTT. Protein sequence: CASSAPAGDSQHF.

This clone was detected a few times. The V and J genes are TRBV4-3 and TRBJ1-2; D is undetermined. The CDR3 totals 16 residues. From germline, CDR1 is LGHNA and CDR2 YSLEER. V gave up 0 bases and J gave up 4 bases, with 15 bases separating them. CDR3 sequence reads: CASSQDRGLGFYGYTF. CDR3 coding DNA: TGCGCCAGCAGCCAAGATCGAGGGCTGGGATTCTATGGCTACACCTTC.

This CDR3 is CASRPQELGEQFF. CDR3 nucleotides: TGTGCCAGCAGACCTCAAGAGCTTGGGGAGCAGTTCTTC. The chain recombines TRBV7-6 with TRBJ2-1; D gene uncertain. V lost 6 bases and J 10 bases, leaving 16 bases between the germline ends. Per the germline V gene, CDR1 is SGHVS and CDR2 is FNYEAQ. The CDR3 has 13 amino acids.

V and J are TRBV30 and TRBJ2-3; D ambiguous. The CDR3 covers 15 residues. Trimming cost V 0 bases and J 2 bases, with 12 bases left between them. Germline-derived CDR1 and CDR2 are GTSNPN and SVGIG (reference sequence). CDR3 coding DNA: TGTGCCTGGAGTGTGTTAGGAGACTTCACAGATACGCAGTATTTT. Protein: CAWSVLGDFTDTQYF.

The chain is built from TRBV27 and TRBJ2-7; TRBD2 is a possible D gene (5 bases). CDR3 size: 16 residues. V gave up 1 base and J gave up 5 bases, with 18 bases separating them. CDR1 MNHEY and CDR2 SMNVEV come from the germline V gene (reference sequence). The CDR3 DNA sequence: TGTGCCAGCAGTTTATTCGGGAATCTGCCCTCTGACGAGCAGTACTTC. Its translation: CASSLFGNLPSDEQYF.

The rearrangement joins TRBV6-5 to TRBJ2-7; the D is unclear. Per the germline V gene, CDR1 is MNHEY and CDR2 is SVGAGI. V was trimmed by 0 bases and J by 0 bases, leaving 12 bases between them. This CDR3 has 16 residues. The CDR3, as DNA: TGTGCCAGCAGTTACTCGATAGGGTGGAGCTCCTACGAGCAGTACTTC. Translating gives CASSYSIGWSSYEQYF.

The chain couples TRBV7-3 to TRBJ2-1; possibly TRBD2 for D (6 bases). This CDR3 has 15 residues. The V end lost 5 bases, the J end lost 1 base, and 12 bases lay between the germline ends. CDR1 SGHTA and CDR2 FQGTGA come from the germline V gene. The CDR3 bases are TGTGCCAGCAGCGCGACTAGGGATTCCTACAATGAGCAGTTCTTC. This gives the protein CASSATRDSYNEQFF.

The genes are TRBV5-6 and TRBJ2-2; TRBD2 agrees at 9 bases. This CDR3 is 17 amino acids long. Germline V gives CDR1 SGHDT, CDR2 YYEEEE. Trimming cost V 3 bases and J 5 bases; bases outside gene matches: 11. CDR3 nucleotide sequence: TGTGCCAGCAGCTCCCCCCGCGGGAGGGCCGGGACCGGGGAGCTGTTTTTT. Translating it yields CASSSPRGRAGTGELFF.

The chain combines TRBV19 with TRBJ2-3, with a possible D match to TRBD2 (6 bases). The germline gives CDR1 LNHDA, CDR2 SQIVND (reference sequence). This CDR3 comprises 14 residues. The ends were cut back, 3 bases at V and 5 bases at J, with 12 bases in the middle. This CDR3 reads CASSIGLAIDTQYF. The CDR3 DNA sequence: TGTGCCAGTAGTATTGGCCTAGCGATAGATACGCAGTATTTT.

This clone was found a few times. The CDR3 reads CASSLAGSASYNEQFF. The CDR3 DNA sequence: TGCGCCAGCAGCTTGGCCGGGAGTGCATCCTACAATGAGCAGTTCTTC. This chain links TRBV5-1 with TRBJ2-1; D possibly corresponds to TRBD2 (6 bases). V dropped 0 bases and J dropped 1 base, with 11 bases sitting between them. CDR3 length: 16 amino acids. Germline V gene lookup returns CDR1 SGHRS and CDR2 YFSETQ. The full variable domain, completed using reference TRBV5-1 and TRBJ2-1, is KAGVTQTPRYLIKTRGQQVTLSCSPISGHRSVSWYQQTPGQGLQFLFEYFSETQRNKGNFPGRFSGRQFSNSRSEMNVSTLELGDSALYLCASSLAGSASYNEQFFGPGTRLTVL.

The J gene is TRBJ2-3, the V gene TRBV30; D possibly corresponds to TRBD1 (6 bases). Germline CDR1 GTSNPN, CDR2 SVGIG (reference sequence). The CDR3 runs 13 residues. V lost 0 bases to trimming and J lost 7 bases, with 11 bases between them. This CDR3 reads CAWSVRDRNTQYF. In nucleotides, the CDR3 is TGTGCCTGGAGTGTACGTGACAGGAATACGCAGTATTTT.

This sequence joins TRBV4-3 and TRBJ1-5; D not resolved. Germline lookup yields CDR1 LGHNA and CDR2 YSLEER. With 2 bases removed from V and 6 bases from J, the gap between germline ends came to 11 bases. The CDR3 length is 14 residues. CDR3 DNA sequence: TGCGCCAGCAGCCAATCTCCGGCTGGTCAGCCCCAGCATTTT. It specifies CASSQSPAGQPQHF.

This chain uses TRBV6-6 with TRBJ2-7; D is possibly TRBD1 (6 bases). V was shortened by 1 base and J by 3 bases, with 7 bases between the two germline ends. This CDR3 comprises 13 residues. CDR1 MNHNY and CDR2 SVGAGI come from the germline V gene (reference sequence). The CDR3 DNA reads TGTGCCAGCAGTTACTACAGGGACTACGAGCAGTACTTC. It is translated as CASSYYRDYEQYF.

The chain recombines TRBV19 with TRBJ1-1, with D possibly TRBD1 on 6 matching bases. Trimming shortened V by 3 bases and J by 1 base, and 9 bases separated the two germline ends. The germline V gene has CDR1 LNHDA and CDR2 SQIVND (reference sequence). The CDR3 contains 14 residues. As DNA, the CDR3 is TGTGCCAGTAGTATCAGAGGGGGGAACACTGAAGCTTTCTTT. Translated: CASSIRGGNTEAFF.

The gene calls are TRBV15 and TRBJ2-1; 13 bases align to TRBD2. J was trimmed by 9 bases and V by 9 bases; bases with no gene match: 8. Germline V gene data show CDR1 as LNHNV and CDR2 as YYDKDF (reference sequence). This CDR3 has 14 amino acids. The CDR3 here is CATRGLAGVREQFF. CDR3 coding DNA: TGTGCCACAAGAGGACTAGCGGGAGTACGTGAGCAGTTCTTC. Drawing the rest from reference TRBV15 and TRBJ2-1, the complete variable domain is DAMVIQNPRYQVTQFGKPVTLSCSQTLNHNVMYWYQQKSSQAPKLLFHYYDKDFNNEADTPDNFQSRRPNTSFCFLDIRSPGLGDTAMYLCATRGLAGVREQFFGPGTRLTVL.

The rearrangement joins TRBV5-1 to TRBJ2-1, with 11 bases matching TRBD2. The germline CDR1 and CDR2 sequences are SGHRS and YFSETQ. The CDR3 spans 16 residues. V dropped 5 bases and J dropped 9; count of bases not matched to a gene: 13. The chain's CDR3 is CASRVTSGNLGGEQFF. In DNA, the CDR3 is TGCGCCAGCAGGGTGACTAGCGGGAACCTTGGGGGTGAGCAGTTCTTC.